This note documents a single T cell receptor beta chain sequence. Its antigen remains unidentified. This sample is drawn from a study of beta chain features in type 1 diabetes. Study results and caveats: Moderate yet significant TCRB CDR3 shortening was seen in Type 1 diabetes patients in all four CD4+ subsets. The question of HLA type influencing TCRB rearrangement was one that remained unresolved here. Highly expressing activated T cells could be over-counted with a cDNA template.

Every isolated RNA sample was fully reverse transcribed, so sequencing captured expressed TCRB transcripts. Reads from naive, central memory and regulatory T cell samples averaged around 3.5 million. Only in-frame clones appear in the TCRdb table, and some are missing; sequencing was by immunoSEQ multiplex PCR. The sample lists about 900,000 clones; about 17% were seen once. CDR3 size: 16 residues. The V end was cut by 5 bases, the J end by 1 base, with 16 bases between. Germline V gene sequence: CDR1 SGHTA, CDR2 FQGNSA. The chain links TRBV7-2 to TRBJ2-3, with D possibly matching TRBD2 (6 bases). This receptor was taken from a woman aged 18 to 35 in good health. The sample was naive CD4+ T cells from blood. The CDR3 sequence: CASSPHAGGGTDTQYF. CDR3 coding DNA: TGTGCCAGCAGCCCCCACGCTGGAGGGGGCACAGATACGCAGTATTTT.